Sequencing of this T cell receptor (beta chain) was carried out in a study of cytomegalovirus exposure and HLA in healthy donors. The study's findings and limits: A later analysis by the authors found several of the most significant clusters apparently linked to common viral pathogens. Among donors in an Asian-associated ancestry cluster, a later analysis reportedly found fewer N-insertions than the roughly 680-donor mean.

This clone was counted only a few times. What it binds is unknown. With 60 Vbeta and 13 Jbeta primers, the PCR was carried out. Produced via immunoSEQ multiplex PCR; TCRdb's table is partial and in-frame only. The sample yields more than 140,000 clones, 75% seen once. CDR3 length: 16 residues. Germline V CDR1 and CDR2: SGHRS, YFSETQ. V lost 0 bases, J lost 4 bases, and 8 bases stayed unmatched. The chain combines TRBV5-1 with TRBJ2-5; 8 bases fit TRBD2. The TCR originated in a man in his forties or fifties in good health and CMV-seronegative. The sequenced material came from PBMCs. The chain's CDR3 is CASSLAGGRGGETQYF. Here the CDR3 DNA reads TGCGCCAGCAGCTTGGCCGGTGGCCGGGGGGGAGAGACCCAGTACTTC.